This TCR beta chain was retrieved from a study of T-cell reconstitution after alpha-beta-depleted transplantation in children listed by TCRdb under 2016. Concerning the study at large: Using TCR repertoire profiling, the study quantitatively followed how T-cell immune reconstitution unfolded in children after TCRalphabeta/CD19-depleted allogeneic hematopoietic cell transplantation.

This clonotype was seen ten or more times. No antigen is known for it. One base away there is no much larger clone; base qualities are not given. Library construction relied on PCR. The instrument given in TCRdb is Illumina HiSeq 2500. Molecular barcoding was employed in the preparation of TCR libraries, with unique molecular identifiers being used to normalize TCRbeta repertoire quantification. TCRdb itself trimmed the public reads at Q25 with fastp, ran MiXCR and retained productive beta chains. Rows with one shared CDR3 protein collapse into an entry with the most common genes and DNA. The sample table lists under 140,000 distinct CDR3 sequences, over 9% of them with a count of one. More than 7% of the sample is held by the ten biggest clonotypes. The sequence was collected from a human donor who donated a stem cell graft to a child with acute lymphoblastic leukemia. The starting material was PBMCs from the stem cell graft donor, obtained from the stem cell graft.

The DNA is TGCAGTGCTGAGAACAGGGGGCTTAACACTGAAGCTTTCTTT. Translated, this gives CSAENRGLNTEAFF. This sequence uses TRBV20-1 and TRBJ1-1; 9 central bases correspond to TRBD1. Inclusive of the bounding cysteine and phenylalanine, the CDR3 is 14 residues long. Here the CDR3 DNA is all that survives: 42 bases in frame from base 1. Reading the germline V gene (reference sequence) gives CDR1 DFQATT and CDR2 SNEGSKA. Trimming leaves V shorter by 5 bases and J shorter by 2 bases, with the junction holding 6 bases beyond the gene matches.